The 30 T cell receptor beta chains below come from one sample, sequenced in a study of blood T cell repertoires in COVID-19. Profiled with immunoSEQ multiplex PCR; TCRdb holds only in-frame clones, not every one. The table lists about 120,000 clones, around three quarters of them singletons. Sequencing was performed on peripheral blood. The receptors come from a woman in her sixties or seventies with acute or convalescent COVID-19.

The J gene is TRBJ1-4, the V gene TRBV6-5; D gene ambiguous. Looked up from germline, CDR1 is MNHEY and CDR2 is SVGAGI. The ends were cut back, 7 bases at V and 6 bases at J, with 6 bases in the middle. The CDR3 length is 11 residues. DNA for the CDR3: TGTGCCAGCACTAACTATGAAAAACTGTTTTTT. Its protein is CASTNYEKLFF.

The chain joins TRBV6-1 to TRBJ2-3; TRBD2 might be the D (7 bases). The V end was cut by 2 bases, the J end by 4 bases, with 13 bases between. Germline CDR1 and CDR2: MNHNS and SASEGT. This CDR3 has 15 residues. CDR3 sequence (DNA): TGTGCCAGCAGTGAACTCGGGGGGCGGGCAGATACGCAGTATTTT. Amino acids: CASSELGGRADTQYF.

In this sample, this clone turned up a few times. The chain links TRBV7-2 to TRBJ2-5; TRBD2 matches at 9 bases. V shed 4 bases and J 0 bases; nucleotides not matched to a gene: 3. This CDR3 has 15 residues. CDR1 is SGHTA and CDR2 is FQGNSA in the germline V gene. The CDR3 sequence: CASSSRTSDQETQYF. The CDR3 DNA reads TGTGCCAGCAGCTCGAGGACTAGCGACCAAGAGACCCAGTACTTC.

The chain uses TRBV2 and TRBJ1-6; D may be TRBD1 (5 bases). Germline V gene lookup returns CDR1 SNHLY and CDR2 FYNNEI. V lost 6 bases and J 5 bases, leaving 17 bases between the germline ends. The CDR3 has 16 residues. CDR3 nucleotides: TGTGCCAGCAGACTCCTGGGGGGGAGTAATAATTCACCCCTCCACTTT. This codes for CASRLLGGSNNSPLHF.

The chain has TRBV4-1 and TRBJ1-6; D is possibly TRBD1 (6 bases). The germline V and J ends were trimmed by 5 bases and 6 bases, with 14 bases remaining between them. The CDR3 sequence is 15 residues long. Germline loops: CDR1 MGHRA, CDR2 YSYEKL. The CDR3 DNA sequence: TGCGCCAGCAGCTCTTCTGGACAGCTTAATTCACCCCTCCACTTT. Protein product: CASSSSGQLNSPLHF.

This chain joins TRBV5-1 and TRBJ2-7, with 7 bases lining up with TRBD1. V was pared by 0 bases and J by 1 base, with 1 base of the junction left unmatched. The CDR3 consists of 14 residues. Germline CDR1 and CDR2: SGHRS and YFSETQ. CDR3 in amino acids: CASSLGGQSYEQYF. CDR3 in DNA: TGCGCCAGCAGCTTGGGGGGACAGTCCTACGAGCAGTACTTC.

V gene TRBV19 combines with J gene TRBJ1-4; a possible D gene is TRBD1 (6 bases). CDR1 is LNHDA and CDR2 is SQIVND in the germline V gene (reference sequence). V lost 3 bases to trimming and J lost 0 bases, with 14 bases between them. This CDR3 has 17 amino acids. The CDR3 loop reads CASSIGTRKATNEKLFF. The CDR3 region has the DNA TGTGCCAGTAGTATTGGGACAAGGAAAGCAACTAATGAAAAACTGTTTTTT.

This clone was detected only a few times. The V call is TRBV9, the J call TRBJ1-1, with D hard to call. From germline, CDR1 is SGDLS and CDR2 YYNGEE. This CDR3 is 14 amino acids long. V lost 4 bases and J lost 1, with 11 bases in between. The CDR3, as DNA: TGTGCCAGCAGCCTCGACCCGGGGAACACTGAAGCTTTCTTT. It specifies CASSLDPGNTEAFF.

V usage is TRBV7-2 and J usage is TRBJ1-2, with 7 bases aligning to TRBD1. Germline assignment: CDR1 SGHTA and CDR2 FQGNSA. The trim removed 5 bases at V and 4 bases at J, leaving 4 bases unmatched. The CDR3 loop spans 13 amino acids. The chain's CDR3 is CASSPGQVYGYTF. The CDR3 region has the DNA TGTGCCAGCAGCCCAGGACAGGTCTATGGCTACACCTTC.

J is TRBJ2-3 and V is TRBV11-3; 8 bases agree with TRBD1. The CDR3 has 16 residues. The V gene's germline CDR1 is SGHNT and CDR2 YENEEA. V lost 1 base to trimming and J lost 4 bases; unmatched junction nucleotides: 7. The CDR3, as DNA: TGTGCCAGCAGCTTAGGGGTAACGACAGGGGCAGATACGCAGTATTTT. Residues: CASSLGVTTGADTQYF.

The chain has TRBV7-2 and TRBJ2-3; maybe TRBD2 (5 bases). V was cut by 4 bases and J by 3 bases, with 14 bases left in between. From germline, CDR1 is SGHTA and CDR2 FQGNSA. The CDR3 length is 15 residues. CDR3 region: CASSYTGIRTDTQYF. CDR3 DNA: TGTGCCAGCAGCTACACGGGGATACGGACAGATACGCAGTATTTT.

The rearrangement joins TRBV19 to TRBJ2-2; 10 nucleotides line up with TRBD2. This CDR3 comprises 17 residues. Losses at the gene ends were 3 bases for V and 0 bases for J; bases not matched to a gene: 4. Germline lookup yields CDR1 LNHDA and CDR2 SQIVND (reference sequence). In DNA form, the CDR3 reads TGTGCCAGTAGTATGAAGCGGGGGGGCCCGAACACCGGGGAGCTGTTTTTT. It yields the protein CASSMKRGGPNTGELFF.

The chain joins TRBV7-9 to TRBJ1-4; no clear D gene. The CDR3 extends over 15 amino acids. Deletions cut 3 bases from V and 6 bases from J, with 14 bases between. Germline V gene lookup returns CDR1 SEHNR and CDR2 FQNEAQ (reference sequence). CDR3 DNA: TGTGCCAGCAGCTTGGACGGGAGTGGGGATGAAAAACTGTTTTTT. This encodes CASSLDGSGDEKLFF. Together with reference TRBV7-9 and TRBJ1-4, the CDR3 gives the full variable domain: DTGVSQNPRHKITKRGQNVTFRCDPISEHNRLYWYRQTLGQGPEFLTYFQNEAQLEKSRLLSDRFSAERPKGSFSTLEIQRTEQGDSAMYLCASSLDGSGDEKLFFGSGTQLSVL.

This CDR3 is CATGTSGGTDTQYF. The DNA for the CDR3 is TGTGCCACCGGGACTAGCGGTGGCACAGATACGCAGTATTTT. The chain couples TRBV10-3 to TRBJ2-3; 11 nucleotides line up with TRBD2. The CDR3 consists of 14 residues. From germline, CDR1 is ENHRY and CDR2 SYGVKD. J was trimmed by 1 base and V by 10 bases; bases with no gene match: 4.

The chain employs TRBV27 and TRBJ1-6; possibly TRBD1 for D (5 bases). Trimming removed 3 bases from V and 4 bases from J, with 16 bases in between. The V gene's germline CDR1 is MNHEY and CDR2 SMNVEV (reference sequence). CDR3 length equals 17 residues. CDR3 DNA sequence: TGTGCCAGCAGTTTTTCACCGAGACAGCTTTATAATTCACCCCTCCACTTT. This translates into CASSFSPRQLYNSPLHF.

The chain recombines TRBV7-2 with TRBJ2-1; the match to TRBD2 covers 16 bases. Germline V gene sequence: CDR1 SGHTA, CDR2 FQGNSA. The CDR3 covers 18 residues. With 4 bases clipped from V and 2 bases from J, the junction kept 5 bases outside the gene matches. CDR3 amino acids: CASSSRGLAGGTYNEQFF. CDR3 nucleotides: TGTGCCAGCAGCTCGAGGGGACTAGCGGGAGGGACCTACAATGAGCAGTTCTTC.

This clone has a handful of counts. The rearrangement uses TRBV25-1 and TRBJ2-7; maybe TRBD1 (5 bases). The CDR3 sequence is 12 residues long. V lost 3 bases and J 7 bases, leaving 10 bases between the germline ends. The germline CDR1 and CDR2 sequences are MGHDK and SYGVNS. The CDR3 DNA reads TGTGCCAGCAGTGATCGACCAGGGGAGCAGTACTTC. Its protein product is CASSDRPGEQYF.

This chain joins TRBV6-1 and TRBJ1-3, with TRBD1 matching 7 bases. Per the germline V gene, CDR1 is MNHNS and CDR2 is SASEGT. The CDR3 length is 16 residues. The trim removed 3 bases at V and 0 bases at J, leaving 5 bases unmatched. The CDR3: CASSDRQGFSGNTIYF. The CDR3 region has the DNA TGTGCCAGCAGTGACCGACAGGGCTTCTCTGGAAACACCATATATTTT.

The rearrangement links TRBV5-1 to TRBJ2-5, with a tentative D call TRBD2 (7 bases). This CDR3 is 14 amino acids long. The germline V gene has CDR1 SGHRS and CDR2 YFSETQ. Trimming shortened V by 4 bases and J by 5 bases, and 15 bases separated the two germline ends. The CDR3 loop is CASSPGGGRETQYF. The DNA for the CDR3 is TGCGCCAGCAGCCCCGGCGGGGGCCGGGAGACCCAGTACTTC. Based on the CDR3 plus reference TRBV5-1 and TRBJ2-5, the full variable domain is KAGVTQTPRYLIKTRGQQVTLSCSPISGHRSVSWYQQTPGQGLQFLFEYFSETQRNKGNFPGRFSGRQFSNSRSEMNVSTLELGDSALYLCASSPGGGRETQYFGPGTRLLVL.

This clone has only a few counts. The CDR3 sequence is CASSHQGTQYF. The CDR3 DNA follows: TGTGCCAGCAGTCACCAGGGGACCCAGTACTTC. This chain uses TRBV27 with TRBJ2-5, with a possible D match to TRBD1 (5 bases). Germline assignment: CDR1 MNHEY and CDR2 SMNVEV (reference sequence). With 5 bases removed from V and 7 bases from J, the gap between germline ends came to 8 bases. The CDR3 is made up of 11 amino acids.

This clone was detected once. The V and J genes are TRBV2 and TRBJ2-3; 9 bases fit TRBD2. After removal of 6 bases from V and 3 bases from J, the junction contained 10 bases not matched to a gene. This CDR3 is built from 16 residues. From germline, CDR1 is SNHLY and CDR2 FYNNEI. The CDR3 is CASRPVAGVTTDTQYF. CDR3 bases: TGTGCCAGCAGACCTGTAGCGGGAGTTACAACAGATACGCAGTATTTT. The whole variable domain, remainder taken from reference TRBV2 and TRBJ2-3, is EPEVTQTPSHQVTQMGQEVILRCVPISNHLYFYWYRQILGQKVEFLVSFYNNEISEKSEIFDDQFSVERPDGSNFTLKIRSTKLEDSAMYFCASRPVAGVTTDTQYFGPGTRLTVL.

The rearrangement links TRBV5-1 to TRBJ2-1; no reliable D call. This CDR3 has 12 amino acids. Trimming took off 1 base at V and 8 bases at J, with 7 bases between the two ends. Germline lookup yields CDR1 SGHRS and CDR2 YFSETQ. This chain's CDR3 is CASSLTNYEQFF. The CDR3 coding sequence is TGCGCCAGCAGCTTGACTAATTATGAGCAGTTCTTC.

The chain couples TRBV11-2 to TRBJ2-7, with a tentative D call TRBD2 (6 bases). Germline V CDR1 and CDR2: SGHAT, FQNNGV. The CDR3 has 14 residues. Trimming cost V 1 base and J 4 bases, with 11 bases left between them. CDR3: CASSLVEGPYEQYF. CDR3 bases: TGTGCCAGCAGCTTAGTGGAGGGGCCGTACGAGCAGTACTTC.

The chain couples TRBV9 to TRBJ2-3; the match to TRBD2 covers 9 bases. Germline V gene data show CDR1 as SGDLS and CDR2 as YYNGEE. Trimming removed 6 bases from V and 1 base from J; junction bases left unmatched: 3. This CDR3 contains 14 residues. The CDR3 nucleotides read TGTGCCAGCAATCCTAGCGGGGGCACAGATACGCAGTATTTT. Residues: CASNPSGGTDTQYF.

The chain uses TRBV5-1 and TRBJ2-3; 10 bases align to TRBD2. The V gene's germline CDR1 is SGHRS and CDR2 YFSETQ. V lost 0 bases, J lost 4 bases, and 2 bases stayed unmatched. The CDR3 is made up of 15 amino acids. The CDR3 here is CASSLGLAGADTQYF. CDR3 sequence (DNA): TGCGCCAGCAGCTTGGGTCTAGCGGGGGCAGATACGCAGTATTTT. The full variable domain, with the rest looked up from reference TRBV5-1 and TRBJ2-3, is KAGVTQTPRYLIKTRGQQVTLSCSPISGHRSVSWYQQTPGQGLQFLFEYFSETQRNKGNFPGRFSGRQFSNSRSEMNVSTLELGDSALYLCASSLGLAGADTQYFGPGTRLTVL.

DNA of the CDR3: TGTGCCTTAAGGGGTGACGTCGGCTACACCTTC. It translates to CALRGDVGYTF. The chain carries TRBV30 and TRBJ1-2; TRBD1 might be the D (5 bases). The CDR3 runs 11 residues. Trimming took 7 bases from V and 8 from J, leaving 14 bases between them. Germline V lookup: CDR1 GTSNPN, CDR2 SVGIG (reference sequence).

The gene calls are TRBV28 and TRBJ2-7; D is perhaps TRBD2 (6 bases). Germline V gives CDR1 MDHEN, CDR2 SYDVKM. V lost 2 bases, J lost 2 bases, and 13 bases lay in between. The CDR3 sequence is 15 residues long. The chain's CDR3 is CASSLGGLPTYEQYF. The CDR3 coding sequence is TGTGCCAGCAGTTTAGGGGGACTCCCTACCTACGAGCAGTACTTC.

This chain uses TRBV7-9 with TRBJ1-3, with 9 nucleotides matching TRBD1. Unmatched junction bases numbered 6, after V lost 5 bases and J lost 4 bases. The CDR3 covers 15 residues. Looked up from germline, CDR1 is SEHNR and CDR2 is FQNEAQ (reference sequence). In DNA form, the CDR3 reads TGTGCCAGCAGCCGACAGGGGGAGGCAGGAAACACCATATATTTT. Its protein product is CASSRQGEAGNTIYF.

The chain couples TRBV10-3 to TRBJ2-6; D is perhaps TRBD2 (7 bases). V shed 2 bases and J shed 0 bases, with 11 bases lying between them. The CDR3 spans 17 residues. Germline loops: CDR1 ENHRY, CDR2 SYGVKD. The CDR3 region has the DNA TGTGCCATCAGTGAGAAGGGAGGGGGCTCTGGGGCCAACGTCCTGACTTTC. It codes for CAISEKGGGSGANVLTF.

The chain combines TRBV5-1 with TRBJ2-7, with 7 bases identical to TRBD2. V lost 0 bases, J lost 1 base, and 4 bases stayed unmatched. The germline V gene has CDR1 SGHRS and CDR2 YFSETQ. The CDR3 consists of 15 residues. CDR3 coding DNA: TGCGCCAGCAGCTTGGGGGCGGGAGCGTCCTACGAGCAGTACTTC. Protein product: CASSLGAGASYEQYF.